The sequence of this TCR beta chain was determined in a study of response to subunit inactivated influenza vaccine. This clonotype showed up many times. Its antigen remains unknown. Findings and caveats of the study: Authors suggested each seasonal influenza vaccination recruits few new T cells.

Germline loops: CDR1 SGHRS, CDR2 YFSETQ. The V and J ends lost 1 base and 3 bases respectively, with 11 bases between them. The CDR3 consists of 15 residues. Each CDR3 protein gets one entry after TCRdb re-called the RT-PCR reads with MiXCR. Of about 160,000 distinct CDR3 sequences listed, about a tenth were seen once; the top ten hold about an eighth. The genes are TRBV5-1 and TRBJ1-5; D is possibly TRBD1 (5 bases). The receptor comes from a middle-aged man who received an inactivated influenza vaccine. This specimen consisted of non-naive T cells sorted from PBMCs, obtained about 40 days after vaccination. The CDR3 region has the DNA TGCGCCAGCAGCTTGCGTCCAGGGTCCAATCAGCCCCAGCATTTT. Its translation: CASSLRPGSNQPQHF.